The 11 T cell receptor beta chains listed next were all sequenced from one sample in a study of CD8 T cells in Susac syndrome. When the RNA was reverse transcribed, random hexamers were used with an input of roughly 0.45 to 1 ug. TCRdb reprocessed the immunoSEQ multiplex PCR reads with MiXCR, giving one entry per CDR3 protein. The table includes under 150,000 distinct CDR3 sequences, around 94% detected once. The material sequenced was CD4+ T cells from PBMCs. These receptors were obtained from a human donor with multiple sclerosis.

Regarding this clonotype: A read error may produce the germline difference seen at one junction end. The V and J genes are TRBV5-4 and TRBJ1-1; D is undetermined. Germline V lookup: CDR1 SGHNT, CDR2 YYREEE (reference sequence). The CDR3 sequence is 13 residues long. In DNA form, the CDR3 reads TGTGCCAGCAGCTTCCCCCCTAACACAGAAGCTTTCTTT. It encodes CASSFPPNTEAFF.

The chain is built from TRBV10-3 and TRBJ2-7, with 9 nucleotides matching TRBD1. CDR3 length: 15 amino acids. Per germline, CDR1 ENHRY and CDR2 SYGVKD. V dropped 4 bases and J dropped 3; count of bases not matched to a gene: 7. The CDR3 spells CAISASGTGNYEQYF. In nucleotides, the CDR3 is TGTGCCATCAGTGCGTCTGGGACAGGGAACTACGAGCAGTACTTC.

The rearrangement links TRBV6-2 or TRBV6-3 to TRBJ1-2; possible D gene TRBD1, 5 bases. Trimming left V 2 bases short and J 5 bases short, with 12 bases between. CDR3 length: 14 amino acids. Germline CDR1 MNHEY, CDR2 SVGEGT. CDR3 sequence reads: CASSYGTVLYGYTF. The CDR3 DNA sequence: TGTGCCAGCAGTTACGGGACCGTTTTATATGGCTACACCTTC.

The chain has TRBV27 and TRBJ2-1; 15 bases line up with TRBD2. The germline gives CDR1 MNHEY, CDR2 SMNVEV (reference sequence). V shed 6 bases and J 8 bases; nucleotides not matched to a gene: 8. The CDR3 is 16 residues long. CDR3 nucleotides: TGTGCCAGCAGCGGTGGACTAGCGGGGGGGCACGATGAGCAGTTCTTC. Protein product: CASSGGLAGGHDEQFF.

The rearrangement links TRBV6-2 or TRBV6-3 to TRBJ2-1; TRBD2 might be the D (5 bases). V was clipped by 6 bases and J by 14 bases, with 14 bases between them. This CDR3 is 11 amino acids long. CDR1 is MNHEY, CDR2 SVGEGT, per germline. Here the CDR3 DNA reads TGTGCCAGCAGCTCCGGGGTAGAGGAGTTCTTC. Protein: CASSSGVEEFF.

The rearrangement uses TRBV27 and TRBJ1-2, with 9 bases lining up with TRBD1. Per the germline V gene, CDR1 is MNHEY and CDR2 is SMNVEV (reference sequence). V lost 8 bases, J lost 2 bases, and 21 bases stayed unmatched. The CDR3 consists of 19 residues. Written as DNA, the CDR3 is TGTGCCAGCGGGCCCCCATTGACAGGGGGTTTACGGTTCAACTATGGCTACACCTTC. Encoded protein: CASGPPLTGGLRFNYGYTF.

This chain connects TRBV5-4 to TRBJ2-1; 10 bases match TRBD2. The V segment lost 4 bases and the J segment 12 bases; nucleotides outside the gene matches: 16. The CDR3 contains 16 residues. CDR1 and CDR2 (germline): SGHNT, YYREEE (reference sequence). CDR3 coding DNA: TGTGCCAGCAGCCCCGGGAAGCGGGAGGGTACAATGAGGCAGTTCTTC. Translated: CASSPGKREGTMRQFF. The whole variable domain, filled in from reference TRBV5-4 and TRBJ2-1, reads ETGVTQSPTHLIKTRGQQVTLRCSSQSGHNTVSWYQQALGQGPQFIFQYYREEENGRGNFPPRFSGLQFPNYSSELNVNALELDDSALYLCASSPGKREGTMRQFFGPGTRLTVL.

This clonotype has only a few counts. This chain connects TRBV12-3 or TRBV12-4 to TRBJ2-2; D is uncertain. CDR3 length equals 13 residues. Trimming shortened V by 0 bases and J by 5 bases, and 4 bases separated the two germline ends. The CDR3 here is CASSLAGTGELFF. The CDR3 nucleotides read TGTGCCAGCAGTTTAGCGGGGACCGGGGAGCTGTTTTTT.

The chain links TRBV21-1 to TRBJ2-7; the D call in the table, TRBD1, was not verified against the DNA. TRBV21-1 is a listed pseudogene. The CDR3 totals 13 residues. CDR3 amino acids: CASKGQNHYEQYF. The CDR3 coding sequence is TGTGCCAGCAAGGGACAGAACCACTACGAGCAGTACTTC.

The rearrangement links TRBV7-8 to TRBJ1-1; the D is unclear. Per the germline V gene, CDR1 is SGHVS and CDR2 is FQNEAQ. Trimming removed 2 bases at V and 5 bases at J, with 9 bases between. The length of the CDR3 is 13 residues. The CDR3 loop is CASSLQSRTEAFF. In DNA form, the CDR3 reads TGTGCCAGCAGCTTACAATCCCGGACTGAAGCTTTCTTT. Using reference TRBV7-8 and TRBJ1-1 for the parts outside the CDR3, the full variable domain is GAGVSQSPRYKVAKRGQDVALRCDPISGHVSLFWYQQALGQGPEFLTYFQNEAQLDKSGLPSDRFFAERPEGSVSTLKIQRTQQEDSAVYLCASSLQSRTEAFFGQGTRLTVV.

The chain couples TRBV18 to TRBJ1-5, with 8 nucleotides matching TRBD1. This CDR3 has 13 residues. Looked up from germline, CDR1 is KGHSH and CDR2 is LQKENI. Trimming cost V 6 bases and J 7 bases; bases outside gene matches: 5. CDR3 loop: CASSPTGGQPQHF. The DNA of the CDR3 is TGTGCCAGCTCGCCTACAGGGGGACAGCCCCAGCATTTT. Full variable domain (missing parts from reference TRBV18 and TRBJ1-5): NAGVMQNPRHLVRRRGQEARLRCSPMKGHSHVYWYRQLPEEGLKFMVYLQKENIIDESGMPKERFSAEFPKEGPSILRIQQVVRGDSAAYFCASSPTGGQPQHFGDGTRLSIL.